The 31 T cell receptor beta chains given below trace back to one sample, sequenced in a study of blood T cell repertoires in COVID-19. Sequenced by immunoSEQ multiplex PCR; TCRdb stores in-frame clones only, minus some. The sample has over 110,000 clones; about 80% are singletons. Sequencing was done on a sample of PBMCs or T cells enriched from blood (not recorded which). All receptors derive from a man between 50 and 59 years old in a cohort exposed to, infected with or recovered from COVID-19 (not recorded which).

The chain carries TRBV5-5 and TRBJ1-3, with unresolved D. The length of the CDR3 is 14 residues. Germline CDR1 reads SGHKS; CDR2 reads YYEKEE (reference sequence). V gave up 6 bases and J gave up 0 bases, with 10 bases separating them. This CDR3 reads CASKGGSSGNTIYF. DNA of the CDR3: TGTGCCAGCAAGGGAGGGAGCTCTGGAAACACCATATATTTT.

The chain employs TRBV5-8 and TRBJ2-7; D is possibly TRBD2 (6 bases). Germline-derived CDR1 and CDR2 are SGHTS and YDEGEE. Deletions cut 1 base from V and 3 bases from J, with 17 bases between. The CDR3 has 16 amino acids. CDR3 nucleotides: TGTGCCAGCAGCTTGCTTCGCGGCGGAGGGATCTACGAGCAGTACTTC. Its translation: CASSLLRGGGIYEQYF. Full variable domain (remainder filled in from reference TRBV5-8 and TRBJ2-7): EAGVTQSPTHLIKTRGQQATLRCSPISGHTSVYWYQQALGLGLQFLLWYDEGEERNRGNFPPRFSGRQFPNYSSELNVNALELEDSALYLCASSLLRGGGIYEQYFGPGTRLTVT.

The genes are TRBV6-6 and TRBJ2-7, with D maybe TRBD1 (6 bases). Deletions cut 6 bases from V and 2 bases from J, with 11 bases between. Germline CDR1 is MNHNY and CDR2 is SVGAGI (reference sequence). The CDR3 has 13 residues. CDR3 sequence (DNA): TGTGCCAGCAGCACAGGGTCCGCCTACGAGCAGTACTTC. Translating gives CASSTGSAYEQYF.

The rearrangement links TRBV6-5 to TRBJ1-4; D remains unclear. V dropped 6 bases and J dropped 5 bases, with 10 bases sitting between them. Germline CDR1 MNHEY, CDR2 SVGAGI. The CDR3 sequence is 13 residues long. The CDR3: CASSPGNNEKLFF. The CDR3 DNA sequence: TGTGCCAGCAGCCCCGGTAACAATGAAAAACTGTTTTTT.

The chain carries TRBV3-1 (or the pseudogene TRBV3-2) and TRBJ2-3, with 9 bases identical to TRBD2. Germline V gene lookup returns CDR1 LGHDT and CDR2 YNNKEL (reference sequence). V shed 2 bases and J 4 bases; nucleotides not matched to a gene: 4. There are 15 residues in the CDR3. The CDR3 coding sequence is TGTGCCAGCAGCCAAACGGGACTAGCCTCAGATACGCAGTATTTT. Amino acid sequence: CASSQTGLASDTQYF.

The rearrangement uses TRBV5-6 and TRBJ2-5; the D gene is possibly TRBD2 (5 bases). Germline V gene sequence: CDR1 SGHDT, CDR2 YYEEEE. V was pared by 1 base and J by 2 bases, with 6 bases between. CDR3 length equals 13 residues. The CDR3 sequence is CASSLSGQETQYF. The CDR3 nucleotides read TGTGCCAGCAGCTTGTCGGGGCAAGAGACCCAGTACTTC.

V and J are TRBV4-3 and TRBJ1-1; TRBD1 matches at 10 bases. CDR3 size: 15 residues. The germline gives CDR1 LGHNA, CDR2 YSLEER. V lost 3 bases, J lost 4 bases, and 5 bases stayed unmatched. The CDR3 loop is CASSHSRTGGTEAFF. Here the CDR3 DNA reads TGCGCCAGCAGCCATTCCAGGACAGGGGGCACTGAAGCTTTCTTT.

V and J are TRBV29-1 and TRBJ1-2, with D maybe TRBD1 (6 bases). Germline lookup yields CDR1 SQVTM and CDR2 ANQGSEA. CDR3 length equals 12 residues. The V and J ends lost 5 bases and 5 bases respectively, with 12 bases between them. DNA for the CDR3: TGCAGCGTTACCGGGACATTTTATGGCTACACCTTC. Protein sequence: CSVTGTFYGYTF.

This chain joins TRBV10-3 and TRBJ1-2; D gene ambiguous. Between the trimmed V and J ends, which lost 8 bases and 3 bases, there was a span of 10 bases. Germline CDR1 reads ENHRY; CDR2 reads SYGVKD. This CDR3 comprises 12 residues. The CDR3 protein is CAIEGGYYGYTF. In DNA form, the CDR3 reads TGTGCCATCGAGGGAGGGTACTATGGCTACACCTTC.

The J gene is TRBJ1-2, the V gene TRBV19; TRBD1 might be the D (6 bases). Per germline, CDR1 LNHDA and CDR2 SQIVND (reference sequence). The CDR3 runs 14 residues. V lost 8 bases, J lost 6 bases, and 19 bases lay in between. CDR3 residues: CASRDFLRGDGYTF. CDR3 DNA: TGTGCCAGTCGAGATTTCCTCAGGGGAGATGGCTACACCTTC.

The CDR3 reads CASSTRNSYGYTF. CDR3 nucleotide sequence: TGTGCCAGCAGCACACGGAACAGCTATGGCTACACCTTC. The J gene is TRBJ1-2, the V gene TRBV7-9, with unresolved D. The CDR3 spans 13 residues. The V and J ends lost 5 bases and 4 bases respectively, with 11 bases between them. Germline assignment: CDR1 SEHNR and CDR2 FQNEAQ (reference sequence).

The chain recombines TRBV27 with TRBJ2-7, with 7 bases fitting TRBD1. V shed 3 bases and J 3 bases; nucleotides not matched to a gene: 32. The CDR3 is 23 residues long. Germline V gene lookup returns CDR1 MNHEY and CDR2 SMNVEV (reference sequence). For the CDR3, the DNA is TGTGCCAGCAGTTTGAGGGGGCCCTCGGGCGGTGGTAATACGAACTTCCCCCTCTACGAGCAGTACTTC. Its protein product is CASSLRGPSGGGNTNFPLYEQYF.

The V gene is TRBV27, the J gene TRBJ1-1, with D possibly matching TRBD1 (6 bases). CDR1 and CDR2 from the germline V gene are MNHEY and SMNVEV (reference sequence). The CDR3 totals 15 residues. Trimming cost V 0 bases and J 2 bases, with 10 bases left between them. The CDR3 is CASSLSLDSNTEAFF. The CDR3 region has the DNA TGTGCCAGCAGTTTATCGTTGGACAGCAACACTGAAGCTTTCTTT.

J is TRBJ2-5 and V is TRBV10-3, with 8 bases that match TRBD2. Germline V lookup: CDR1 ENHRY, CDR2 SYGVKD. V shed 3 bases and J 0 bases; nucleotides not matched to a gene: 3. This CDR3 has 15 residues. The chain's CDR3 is CAISDSSGYQETQYF. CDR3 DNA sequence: TGTGCCATCAGTGATTCTAGCGGGTACCAAGAGACCCAGTACTTC.

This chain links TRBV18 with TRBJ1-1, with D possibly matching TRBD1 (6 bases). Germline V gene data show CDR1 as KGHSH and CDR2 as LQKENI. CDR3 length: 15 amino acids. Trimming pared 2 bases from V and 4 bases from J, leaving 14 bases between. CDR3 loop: CASSPTTGQVTEAFF. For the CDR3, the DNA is TGTGCCAGCTCACCAACTACAGGGCAAGTCACTGAAGCTTTCTTT.

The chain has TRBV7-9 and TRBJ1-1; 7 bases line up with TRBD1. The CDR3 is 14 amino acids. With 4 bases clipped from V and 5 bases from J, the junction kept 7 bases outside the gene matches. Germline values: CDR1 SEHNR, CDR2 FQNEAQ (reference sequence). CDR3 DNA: TGTGCCAGCAGCTCAGACAGGGATTCTACTGAAGCTTTCTTT. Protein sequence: CASSSDRDSTEAFF.

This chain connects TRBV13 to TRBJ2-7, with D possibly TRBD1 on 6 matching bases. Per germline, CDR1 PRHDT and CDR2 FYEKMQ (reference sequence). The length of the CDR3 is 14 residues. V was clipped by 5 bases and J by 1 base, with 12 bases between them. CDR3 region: CASSLLQGSYEQYF. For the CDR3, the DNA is TGTGCCAGCAGCCTATTACAGGGATCCTACGAGCAGTACTTC.

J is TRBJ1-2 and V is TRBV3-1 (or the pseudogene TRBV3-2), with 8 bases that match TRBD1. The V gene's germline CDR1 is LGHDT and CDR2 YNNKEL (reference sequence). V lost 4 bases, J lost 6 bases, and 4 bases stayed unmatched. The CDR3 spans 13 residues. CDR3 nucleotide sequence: TGTGCCAGCAGCCTAGACAGGGGTAATGGCTACACCTTC. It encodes CASSLDRGNGYTF.

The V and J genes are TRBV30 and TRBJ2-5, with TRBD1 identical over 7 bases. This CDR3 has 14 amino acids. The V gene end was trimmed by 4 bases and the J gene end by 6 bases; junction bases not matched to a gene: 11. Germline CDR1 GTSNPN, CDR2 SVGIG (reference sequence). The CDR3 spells CAWTPDRAGKTQYF. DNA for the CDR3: TGTGCCTGGACCCCTGACAGGGCAGGAAAGACCCAGTACTTC.

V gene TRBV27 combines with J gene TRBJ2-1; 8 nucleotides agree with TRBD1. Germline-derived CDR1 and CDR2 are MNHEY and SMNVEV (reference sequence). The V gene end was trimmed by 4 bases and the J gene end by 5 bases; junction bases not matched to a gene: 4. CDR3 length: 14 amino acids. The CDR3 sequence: CASSWGQADNEQFF. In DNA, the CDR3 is TGTGCCAGCAGTTGGGGACAGGCAGACAATGAGCAGTTCTTC.

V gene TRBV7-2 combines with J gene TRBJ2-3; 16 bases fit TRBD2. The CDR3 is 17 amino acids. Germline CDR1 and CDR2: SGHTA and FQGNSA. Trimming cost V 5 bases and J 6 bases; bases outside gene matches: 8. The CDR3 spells CASSPGTSGGAWDTQYF. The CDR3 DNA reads TGTGCCAGCAGCCCCGGGACTAGCGGGGGGGCTTGGGATACGCAGTATTTT.

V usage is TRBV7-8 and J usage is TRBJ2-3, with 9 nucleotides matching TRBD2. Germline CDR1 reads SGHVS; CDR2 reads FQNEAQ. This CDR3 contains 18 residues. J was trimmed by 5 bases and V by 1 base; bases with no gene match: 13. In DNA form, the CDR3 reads TGTGCCAGCAGCTTAGGAAATTTGGCGGGGGGGCAGAGAGATACGCAGTATTTT. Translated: CASSLGNLAGGQRDTQYF.

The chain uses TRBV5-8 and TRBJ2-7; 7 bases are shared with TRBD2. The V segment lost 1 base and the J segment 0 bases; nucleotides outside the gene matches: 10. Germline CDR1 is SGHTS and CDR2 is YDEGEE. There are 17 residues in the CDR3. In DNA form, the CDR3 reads TGTGCCAGCAGCTTGTACTTCTCCAGCGGGGACTCCTACGAGCAGTACTTC. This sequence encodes CASSLYFSSGDSYEQYF.

The CDR3 DNA reads as TGTGCCACCAGCACCCGGATAACAGGACAGCCCCAGCATTTT. It translates to CATSTRITGQPQHF. This chain joins TRBV15 and TRBJ1-5, with D possibly matching TRBD1 (5 bases). V was cut by 4 bases and J by 7 bases, with 14 bases left in between. Germline V gene data show CDR1 as LNHNV and CDR2 as YYDKDF (reference sequence). The CDR3 runs to 14 residues.

CDR3 sequence reads: CASSLSGFVNEQYF. The CDR3 DNA reads TGTGCCAGCAGCCTATCAGGGTTCGTGAACGAGCAGTACTTC. The rearrangement links TRBV5-6 to TRBJ2-7; perhaps TRBD1 as D (5 bases). V was cut by 4 bases and J by 5 bases, with 16 bases left in between. Germline CDR1 and CDR2: SGHDT and YYEEEE. This CDR3 spans 14 amino acids.

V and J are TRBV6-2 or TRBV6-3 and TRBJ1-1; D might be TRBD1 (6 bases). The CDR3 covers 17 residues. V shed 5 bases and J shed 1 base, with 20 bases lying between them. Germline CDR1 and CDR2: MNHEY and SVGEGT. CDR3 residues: CASSPYLRGGKNTEAFF. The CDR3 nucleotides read TGTGCCAGCAGTCCCTACCTGAGGGGGGGAAAGAACACTGAAGCTTTCTTT.

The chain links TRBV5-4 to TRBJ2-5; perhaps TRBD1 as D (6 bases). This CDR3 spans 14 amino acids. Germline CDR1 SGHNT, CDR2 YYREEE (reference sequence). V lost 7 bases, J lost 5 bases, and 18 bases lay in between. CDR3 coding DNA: TGTGCCAGCCAGCGGACAGCGGAATTGGAGACCCAGTACTTC. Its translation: CASQRTAELETQYF.

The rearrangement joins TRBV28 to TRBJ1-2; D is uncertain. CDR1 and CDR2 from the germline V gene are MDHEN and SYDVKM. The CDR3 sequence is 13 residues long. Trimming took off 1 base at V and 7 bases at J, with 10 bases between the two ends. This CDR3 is CASSLSGNGGYTF. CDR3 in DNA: TGTGCCAGCAGTTTATCAGGAAACGGTGGCTACACCTTC.

This CDR3 is CASSSSRSQETQYF. The CDR3 DNA follows: TGCGCCAGCAGCTCCTCTAGGTCCCAAGAGACCCAGTACTTC. V is TRBV5-1 and J is TRBJ2-5, with D uncertain. The V gene lost 3 bases and the J gene lost 1 base, with 10 bases spanning the gap. The V gene's germline CDR1 is SGHRS and CDR2 YFSETQ. The CDR3 is 14 residues long. Combining the CDR3 with reference TRBV5-1 and TRBJ2-5 gives the whole variable domain KAGVTQTPRYLIKTRGQQVTLSCSPISGHRSVSWYQQTPGQGLQFLFEYFSETQRNKGNFPGRFSGRQFSNSRSEMNVSTLELGDSALYLCASSSSRSQETQYFGPGTRLLVL.

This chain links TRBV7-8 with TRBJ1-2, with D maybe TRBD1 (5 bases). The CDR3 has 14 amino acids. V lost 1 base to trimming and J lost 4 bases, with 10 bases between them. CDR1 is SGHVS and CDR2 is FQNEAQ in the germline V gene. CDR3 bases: TGTGCCAGCAGCTTAGACACAGGCCCCTATGGCTACACCTTC. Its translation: CASSLDTGPYGYTF.

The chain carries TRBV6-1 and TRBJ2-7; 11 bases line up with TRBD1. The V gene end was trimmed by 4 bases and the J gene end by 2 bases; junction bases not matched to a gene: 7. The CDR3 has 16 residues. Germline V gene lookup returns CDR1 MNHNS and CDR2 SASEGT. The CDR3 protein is CASSVPPGQGAYEQYF. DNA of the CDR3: TGTGCCAGCAGTGTTCCGCCGGGACAGGGGGCCTACGAGCAGTACTTC.